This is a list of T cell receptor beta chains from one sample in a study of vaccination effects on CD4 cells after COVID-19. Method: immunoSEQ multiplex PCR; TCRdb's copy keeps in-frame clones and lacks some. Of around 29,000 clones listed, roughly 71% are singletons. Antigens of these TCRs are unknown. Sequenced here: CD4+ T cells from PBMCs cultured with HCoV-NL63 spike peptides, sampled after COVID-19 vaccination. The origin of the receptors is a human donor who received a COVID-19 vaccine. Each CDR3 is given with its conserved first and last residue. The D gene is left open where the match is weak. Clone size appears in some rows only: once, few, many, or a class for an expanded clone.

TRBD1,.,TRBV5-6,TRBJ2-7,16,TGTGCCAGCAGCCTCCAGGGGGACGGCCGCTCCTACGAGCAGTACTTC,CASSLQGDGRSYEQYF
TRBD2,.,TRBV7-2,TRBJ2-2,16,TGTGCCAGCAGCTTATGGAGCGGGGGAGGTACCGGGGAGCTGTTTTTT,CASSLWSGGGTGELFF
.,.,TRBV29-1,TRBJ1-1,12,TGCAGCGTTGGTGGAACGGGACCGAGGGCTTTCTTT,CSVGGTGPRAFF
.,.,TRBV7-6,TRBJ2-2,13,TGTGCCAGCAGCTTAGGGTCGGCCGGGGAGCTGTTTTTT,CASSLGSAGELFF
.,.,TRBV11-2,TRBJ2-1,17,TGTGCCAGCAGTCCGGGTAAGCGGACTACCACCTACAATGAGCAGTTCTTC,CASSPGKRTTTYNEQFF
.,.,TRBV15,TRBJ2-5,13,TGTGCCACCAACCAGCGGGACCAAGAGACCCAGTACTTC,CATNQRDQETQYF
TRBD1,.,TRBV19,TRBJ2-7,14,TGTGCCAGTAGTGGGGACAGGGCCTCCTACGAGCAGTACTTC,CASSGDRASYEQYF
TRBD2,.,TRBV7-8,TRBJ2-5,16,TGTGCCAGCAGCCAGACTAGCGGGAGCTTTTACGAGACCCAGTACTTC,CASSQTSGSFYETQYF
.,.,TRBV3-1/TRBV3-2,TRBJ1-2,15,TGTGCCAGCAGCCCCTCAGGGCAGTCAAACTATGGCTACACCTTC,CASSPSGQSNYGYTF
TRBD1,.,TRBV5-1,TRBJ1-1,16,TGCGCCAGCAGCTTCGCTACAGGGGGCTTAAACACTGAAGCTTTCTTT,CASSFATGGLNTEAFF
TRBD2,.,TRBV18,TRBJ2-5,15,TGTGCCAGCTCACCACCGGGACTAGCGGAAGAGACCCAGTACTTC,CASSPPGLAEETQYF
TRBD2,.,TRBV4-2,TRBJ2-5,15,TGTGCCAGCAGCCAAGTAGCGGGGGGGCAAGAGACCCAGTACTTC,CASSQVAGGQETQYF
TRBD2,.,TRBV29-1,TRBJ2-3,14,TGCAGCATTCGGGGGGGCGGGAGCACAGATACGCAGTATTTT,CSIRGGGSTDTQYF
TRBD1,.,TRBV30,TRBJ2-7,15,TGTGCCTGGAAAGCGCCGACGGGACAGTTCCACGAGCAGTACTTC,CAWKAPTGQFHEQYF
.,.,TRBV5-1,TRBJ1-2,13,TGCGCCAGCAGCCGTGGACAAGCAGAAGGCTACACCTTC,CASSRGQAEGYTF
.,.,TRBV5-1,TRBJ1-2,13,TGCGCCAGCAGCTTAACAAGGGTTTCTGGCTACACCTTC,CASSLTRVSGYTF
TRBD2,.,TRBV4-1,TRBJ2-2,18,TGCGCCAGCAGCCAAGAAATCCTAGCGGGGGGGCTCGACGGGGAGCTGTTTTTT,CASSQEILAGGLDGELFF
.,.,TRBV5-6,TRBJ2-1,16,TGTGCCAGCAGCTTGGTAGTTATTAGCTCCTACAATGAGCAGTTCTTC,CASSLVVISSYNEQFF
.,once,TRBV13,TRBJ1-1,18,TGTGCCAGCAGCTTAAGCCTTCCCGGACAGTTTGGGAACACTGAAGCTTTCTTT,CASSLSLPGQFGNTEAFF
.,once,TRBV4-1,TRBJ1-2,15,TGCGCCAGCAGCCAAGATTTTGGCAGGGTCTCTGGCTACACCTTC,CASSQDFGRVSGYTF
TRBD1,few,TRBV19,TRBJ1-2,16,TGTGCCAGTAGTTTGGCAGCAGGGGGCGCAAACTATGGCTACACCTTC,CASSLAAGGANYGYTF
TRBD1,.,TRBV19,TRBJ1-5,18,TGTGCCAGTAGTACCGGGTCCGGCGGGACAGGGGACAATCAGCCCCAGCATTTT,CASSTGSGGTGDNQPQHF
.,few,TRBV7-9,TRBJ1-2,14,TGTGCCAGCAGCTCTGGGTTCCCGGCAGATGGCTACACCTTC,CASSSGFPADGYTF
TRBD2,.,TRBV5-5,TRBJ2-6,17,TGTGCCAGCAGCTTGGGTCCGGGGGGCTCTGGGGCCAACGTCCTGACTTTC,CASSLGPGGSGANVLTF
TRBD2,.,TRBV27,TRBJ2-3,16,TGTGCCAGCAGTTCGACTAGCGGTATTAGCACAGATACGCAGTATTTT,CASSSTSGISTDTQYF
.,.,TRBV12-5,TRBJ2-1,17,TGTGCTAGTGGTTTGGTAATGGCAGCCAGCTCCTACAATGAGCAGTTCTTC,CASGLVMAASSYNEQFF
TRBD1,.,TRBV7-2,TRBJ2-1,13,TGTGCCAGCAGCTCCCGGACAGGGAAGGAGCAGTTCTTC,CASSSRTGKEQFF
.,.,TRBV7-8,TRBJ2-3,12,TGTGCCAGCAGCGGGCGGTCAGATACGCAGTATTTT,CASSGRSDTQYF
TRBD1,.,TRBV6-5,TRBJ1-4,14,TGTGCCAGCAGCAGGACAGGGTCGGATGAAAAACTGTTTTTT,CASSRTGSDEKLFF
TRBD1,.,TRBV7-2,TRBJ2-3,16,TGTGCCAGCACCCTAAAAGCGACAGGGGGGAGGGATACGCAGTATTTT,CASTLKATGGRDTQYF
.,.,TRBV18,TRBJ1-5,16,TGTGCCAGCTCACCAATGCCGGTCTCCGAGAATCAGCCCCAGCATTTT,CASSPMPVSENQPQHF
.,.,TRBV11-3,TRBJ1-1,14,TGTGCCAGCAGCTCTACGGACAGTCACACTGAAGCTTTCTTT,CASSSTDSHTEAFF
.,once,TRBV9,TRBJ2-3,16,TGTGCCAGCATTTCATGGCCAACCCCTCAGGGGGATACGCAGTATTTT,CASISWPTPQGDTQYF
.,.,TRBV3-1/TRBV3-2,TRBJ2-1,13,TGTGCCAGCAGCCAAGATGTCAGGGGAAGACAGTTCTTC,CASSQDVRGRQFF
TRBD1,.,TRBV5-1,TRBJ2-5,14,TGCGCCAGCACTCGGGACAGGGGTGGGGAGACCCAGTACTTC,CASTRDRGGETQYF
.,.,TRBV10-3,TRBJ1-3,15,TGTGCCGCAATCCACGGGACTAACGGTGGAAACACCATATATTTT,CAAIHGTNGGNTIYF
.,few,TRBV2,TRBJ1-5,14,TGTGCCAGCACAAGGGACCGGGCGAATCAGCCCCAGCATTTT,CASTRDRANQPQHF
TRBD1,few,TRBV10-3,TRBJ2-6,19,TGTGCCATCAGAGGAGGGAGGGACAGGGGCTCCTCTGGGGCCAACGTCCTGACTTTC,CAIRGGRDRGSSGANVLTF
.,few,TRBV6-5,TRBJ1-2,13,TGTGCCAGCAGCCAACTTTATCTGCGTGGCTACACCTTC,CASSQLYLRGYTF
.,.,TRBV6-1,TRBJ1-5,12,TGTGCCAGCAGTGAGGGGGACCAGCCCCAGCATTTT,CASSEGDQPQHF
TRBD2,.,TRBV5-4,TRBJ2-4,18,TGTGCCAGCAGCCCTGGACTAGCGGGGGGAGTAGCCAAAAACATTCAGTACTTC,CASSPGLAGGVAKNIQYF
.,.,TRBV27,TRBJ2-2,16,TGTGCCAGCAGTTTATCGTACAGGGCGAACACCGGGGAGCTGTTTTTT,CASSLSYRANTGELFF
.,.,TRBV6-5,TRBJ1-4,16,TGTGCCAGCAGTTACTCCGGCGCAGAAGGGTATGAAAAACTGTTTTTT,CASSYSGAEGYEKLFF
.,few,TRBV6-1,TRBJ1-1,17,TGTGCCAGCAGTGAAGTCGATTTGAGGAGGGGAGGGATTGAAGCTTTCTTT,CASSEVDLRRGGIEAFF
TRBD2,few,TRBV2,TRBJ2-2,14,TGTGCCAGCACCCTGACTAGCGGGAGAGGGGAGCTGTTTTTT,CASTLTSGRGELFF
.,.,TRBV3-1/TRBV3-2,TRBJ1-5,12,TGTGCCAGCAGCCAAGGCGGGGGGCCCCAGCATTTT,CASSQGGGPQHF
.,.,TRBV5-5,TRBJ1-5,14,TGTGCCAGCAGCTTATCCGGGACAAGCCAGCCCCAGCATTTT,CASSLSGTSQPQHF
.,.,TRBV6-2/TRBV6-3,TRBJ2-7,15,TGTGCCAGCAGTTACACGGGACGCGGGGTCTACGAGCAGTACTTC,CASSYTGRGVYEQYF
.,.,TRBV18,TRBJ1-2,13,TGTGCCAGCTCACCGGACGGACGCTATGGCTACACCTTC,CASSPDGRYGYTF
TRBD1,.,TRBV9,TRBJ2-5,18,TGTGCCAGCAGCCCAAAGGGACAGGGAGTTTTTCTAGGGGAGACCCAGTACTTC,CASSPKGQGVFLGETQYF
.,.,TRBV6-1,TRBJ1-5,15,TGTGCCAGCAGTGAAGTTTATAGAGATCATCAGCCCCAGCATTTT,CASSEVYRDHQPQHF
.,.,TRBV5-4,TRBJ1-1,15,TGTGCCAGCAGCCAAGTTGGGGGATTGAGCACTGAAGCTTTCTTT,CASSQVGGLSTEAFF
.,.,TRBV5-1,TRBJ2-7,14,TGCGCCAGCAGCCTGACGCCCGGAACCTACGAGCAGTACTTC,CASSLTPGTYEQYF
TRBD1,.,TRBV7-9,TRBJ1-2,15,TGTGCCAGCAGCCTCGGGACAGCTCGACACTATGGCTACACCTTC,CASSLGTARHYGYTF
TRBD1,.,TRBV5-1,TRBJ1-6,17,TGCGCCAGCAGCTTGACAGGGGGACTCTCCTATAATTCACCCCTCCACTTT,CASSLTGGLSYNSPLHF
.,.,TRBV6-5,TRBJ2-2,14,TGTGCCAGCAGCGATACAGCGAACACCGGGGAGCTGTTTTTT,CASSDTANTGELFF
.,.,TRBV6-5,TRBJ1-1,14,TGTGCCAGCAGGAGAACTTGGACCTCGAGCGGAGCTTTCTTT,CASRRTWTSSGAFF
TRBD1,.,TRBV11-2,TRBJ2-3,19,TGTGCCAGCAGCTTACCCGCTGACAAACGGGACAGGGACACAGATACGCAGTATTTT,CASSLPADKRDRDTDTQYF
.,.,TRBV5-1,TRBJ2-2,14,TGCGCCAGCAGCCCGACAACGAACACCGGGGAGCTGTTTTTT,CASSPTTNTGELFF
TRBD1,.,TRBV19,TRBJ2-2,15,TGTGCCAGTAGGGCCGGGACAGCGAACACCGGGGAGCTGTTTTTT,CASRAGTANTGELFF